Each of the 9 T cell receptor beta chains below was sequenced from the same sample in a study of blood T cell repertoires in COVID-19. Libraries were prepared by immunoSEQ multiplex PCR; TCRdb keeps only in-frame clonotypes and omits some of them. Of 100,000 to 110,000 clones detected, about 90% appear once; the ten largest clones hold about 7.4%. Material: peripheral blood. The receptor set was obtained from a man in his thirties or forties in a cohort sampled during active COVID-19.

The chain links TRBV9 to TRBJ2-5; 11 bases line up with TRBD2. Germline V gives CDR1 SGDLS, CDR2 YYNGEE. This CDR3 region has 15 residues. The ends lost 2 bases at V and 1 base at J; junction bases unmatched: 1. The CDR3 sequence: CASSVGTSGQETQYF. The CDR3 region has the DNA TGTGCCAGCAGCGTTGGGACTAGCGGCCAAGAGACCCAGTACTTC.

This clone was seen a few times. The chain uses TRBV2 and TRBJ1-2; D may be TRBD1 (5 bases). Trimming pared 3 bases from V and 4 bases from J, leaving 9 bases between. The CDR3 is 13 amino acids. The germline V gene has CDR1 SNHLY and CDR2 FYNNEI. The DNA of the CDR3 is TGTGCCAGCAGTGAGGGGCAGTCCTATGGCTACACCTTC. Protein product: CASSEGQSYGYTF. The full variable domain, its missing parts supplied by reference TRBV2 and TRBJ1-2, is EPEVTQTPSHQVTQMGQEVILRCVPISNHLYFYWYRQILGQKVEFLVSFYNNEISEKSEIFDDQFSVERPDGSNFTLKIRSTKLEDSAMYFCASSEGQSYGYTFGSGTRLTVV.

The chain uses TRBV21-1 and TRBJ1-3; the listed D gene, TRBD1, was not tested against the DNA. TRBV21-1 is reported as a pseudogene. This CDR3 spans 18 amino acids. CDR3 residues: CASSKVHPLQVSGNTIYF. The CDR3 nucleotides are TGTGCCAGCAGCAAAGTACACCCATTGCAGGTCTCTGGAAACACCATATATTTT.

The chain joins TRBV7-3 to TRBJ2-5; 7 bases are shared with TRBD2. Looked up from germline, CDR1 is SGHTA and CDR2 is FQGTGA. The V gene end was trimmed by 8 bases and the J gene end by 3 bases; junction bases not matched to a gene: 6. The length of the CDR3 is 13 residues. CDR3 region: CASSGGHKETQYF. The CDR3 nucleotides are TGTGCCAGCTCGGGGGGTCACAAAGAGACCCAGTACTTC.

J is TRBJ2-2 and V is TRBV7-8, with 9 bases identical to TRBD2. Germline V gene lookup returns CDR1 SGHVS and CDR2 FQNEAQ. The V and J ends lost 6 bases and 1 base, in that order; junction bases with no gene match: 6. This CDR3 region has 16 residues. For the CDR3, the DNA is TGTGCCAGCAGTCGTGGACTAGCGTTGAACACCGGGGAGCTGTTTTTT. This codes for CASSRGLALNTGELFF.

This chain links TRBV5-1 with TRBJ2-1; the match to TRBD2 covers 10 bases. The V gene end was trimmed by 2 bases and the J gene end by 6 bases; junction bases not matched to a gene: 5. This CDR3 contains 15 residues. CDR1 and CDR2 from the germline V gene are SGHRS and YFSETQ. CDR3 sequence reads: CASSLGAGGLNEQFF. In DNA, the CDR3 is TGCGCCAGCAGCTTAGGAGCGGGGGGGCTCAATGAGCAGTTCTTC.

This clone was observed once. This rearrangement joins TRBV6-5 to TRBJ2-2; no firm D call. Trimming shortened V by 10 bases and J by 4 bases, and 16 bases separated the two germline ends. CDR1 MNHEY and CDR2 SVGAGI come from the germline V gene. The CDR3 contains 14 residues. The CDR3, as DNA: TGTGCCACCCGGAGCATCGATCTCACCGGGGAGCTGTTTTTT. This sequence encodes CATRSIDLTGELFF.

CDR3 bases: TGTGCCAGTAGCTTGACAGGGCAAACAGCTTTCTTT. It translates to CASSLTGQTAFF. The chain has TRBV19 and TRBJ1-1; 7 bases match TRBD1. J lost 10 bases, V lost 6 bases, and 8 bases had no gene match. The CDR3 sequence is 12 residues long. Looked up from germline, CDR1 is LNHDA and CDR2 is SQIVND (reference sequence).

The J gene is TRBJ2-3, the V gene TRBV3-1 (or the pseudogene TRBV3-2); the D gene is possibly TRBD2 (5 bases). Trimming took off 2 bases at V and 4 bases at J, with 7 bases between the two ends. Germline lookup yields CDR1 LGHDT and CDR2 YNNKEL (reference sequence). This CDR3 region has 13 residues. The CDR3 reads CASSQSSSDTQYF. DNA for the CDR3: TGTGCCAGCAGCCAATCTAGCTCAGATACGCAGTATTTT.